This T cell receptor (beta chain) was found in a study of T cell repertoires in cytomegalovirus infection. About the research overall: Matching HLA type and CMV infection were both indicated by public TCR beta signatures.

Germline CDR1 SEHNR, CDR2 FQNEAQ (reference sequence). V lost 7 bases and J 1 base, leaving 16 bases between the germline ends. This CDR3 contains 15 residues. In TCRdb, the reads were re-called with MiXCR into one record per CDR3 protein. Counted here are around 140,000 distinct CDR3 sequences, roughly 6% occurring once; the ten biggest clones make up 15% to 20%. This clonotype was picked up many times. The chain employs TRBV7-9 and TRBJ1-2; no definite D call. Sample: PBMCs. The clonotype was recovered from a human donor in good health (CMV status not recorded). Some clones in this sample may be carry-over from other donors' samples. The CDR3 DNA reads TGTGCCAGCAAAATTGAGGGAGGGAATAACTATGGCTACACCTTC. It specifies CASKIEGGNNYGYTF.